The rows below give T cell receptor beta chains drawn from one sample of a study of PD-1 blockade in mismatch repair-deficient tumors. Sequencing used immunoSEQ multiplex PCR; TCRdb keeps in-frame clones, though not all of them. The data show some 100,000 clones, 65% to 85% seen once. The sequencing used peripheral blood, collected approximately 35 weeks after starting pembrolizumab. The receptors come from an adult with mismatch repair-deficient cancer. CDR3s include the opening cysteine and the closing phenylalanine or tryptophan. The D gene is left open where the match is weak. Size is omitted from some rows. Given values are once, few, many or a class for expanded clones.

D: TRBD2
V: TRBV30
J: TRBJ2-1
size: NA
DNA: TGTGCCTGGAGTGTAGGCCAGCGGGGATACAATGAGCAGTTCTTC
CDR3: CAWSVGQRGYNEQFF

D: TRBD1
V: TRBV7-3
J: TRBJ2-3
size: NA
DNA: TGTGCCAGCAGCCCAACACAGGGGGCAGGGACAGATACGCAGTATTTT
CDR3: CASSPTQGAGTDTQYF

D: NA
V: TRBV5-1
J: TRBJ2-3
size: NA
DNA: TGCGCCAGCAGCTTGGACGGGGACAGCACAGATACGCAGTATTTT
CDR3: CASSLDGDSTDTQYF

D: NA
V: TRBV6-5
J: TRBJ1-2
size: NA
DNA: TGTGCCAGCAGCATGACAGGAAACTATGGCTACACCTTC
CDR3: CASSMTGNYGYTF

D: NA
V: TRBV2
J: TRBJ1-2
size: once
DNA: TGTGCCAGCAGTGAGGGTGGTAGTCACTATGGCTACACCTTC
CDR3: CASSEGGSHYGYTF

D: NA
V: TRBV6-5
J: TRBJ2-7
size: NA
DNA: TGTGCCAGCAGTTATGGTGGGCGATCCTACGAGCAGTACTTC
CDR3: CASSYGGRSYEQYF

D: TRBD2
V: TRBV4-1
J: TRBJ2-1
size: NA
DNA: TGCGCCAGCAGCCAAGAACGAGCGGGGTCCTACAATGAGCAGTTCTTC
CDR3: CASSQERAGSYNEQFF

D: TRBD1
V: TRBV6-5
J: TRBJ2-5
size: NA
DNA: TGTGCCAGCAGTTACTCGACAGGGGAGATTGAGACCCAGTACTTC
CDR3: CASSYSTGEIETQYF

D: TRBD1
V: TRBV11-2
J: TRBJ2-1
size: few
DNA: TGTGCCAGCAGCCTGGACAGGGGCGATGAGCAGTTCTTC
CDR3: CASSLDRGDEQFF

D: TRBD2
V: TRBV18
J: TRBJ2-1
size: NA
DNA: TGTGCCAGCTCACCGGGACTAGCGGGAGCCTCAAATGAGCAGTTCTTC
CDR3: CASSPGLAGASNEQFF

D: NA
V: TRBV7-5
J: TRBJ1-1
size: NA
DNA: TGTGCCAGAAGCCTCGTTGGGGGATGGGGGATGAACACTGAAGCTTTCTTT
CDR3: CARSLVGGWGMNTEAFF

D: NA
V: TRBV2
J: TRBJ1-1
size: NA
DNA: TGTGCCAGCAGTGTGACTCGCACTGAAGCTTTCTTT
CDR3: CASSVTRTEAFF

D: TRBD1
V: TRBV7-2
J: TRBJ2-3
size: NA
DNA: TGTGCCAGCAGCTCGACAGGGATGAGCACAGATACGCAGTATTTT
CDR3: CASSSTGMSTDTQYF

D: NA
V: TRBV7-9
J: TRBJ2-1
size: NA
DNA: TGTGCCAGCAGCCCTTCACGGGGCTCCTACAATGAGCAGTTCTTC
CDR3: CASSPSRGSYNEQFF

D: NA
V: TRBV6-5
J: TRBJ2-6
size: once
DNA: TGTGCCAGCAGTTATCCTGGGGCCAACGTCCTGACTTTC
CDR3: CASSYPGANVLTF

D: TRBD1
V: TRBV4-1
J: TRBJ2-1
size: NA
DNA: TGCGCCAGCAGCCAACTAGACAGGGGCCACCGTAATGAGCAGTTCTTC
CDR3: CASSQLDRGHRNEQFF

D: TRBD1
V: TRBV7-9
J: TRBJ1-5
size: NA
DNA: TGTGCCAGCAGCTTAGGATCAGGGGGACTATCTCAGCCCCAGCATTTT
CDR3: CASSLGSGGLSQPQHF

D: NA
V: TRBV7-9
J: TRBJ2-1
size: NA
DNA: TGTGCCAGCAGCTCCTCGTATGAGCAGTTCTTC
CDR3: CASSSSYEQFF

D: NA
V: TRBV10-3
J: TRBJ2-5
size: few
DNA: TGTGCCATCAGTGAGAGTACGAAAGAGACCCAGTACTTC
CDR3: CAISESTKETQYF

D: TRBD1
V: TRBV5-1
J: TRBJ1-1
size: NA
DNA: TGCGCCAGCAGCGAACCAGGGGGCACTGAAGCTTTCTTT
CDR3: CASSEPGGTEAFF

D: NA
V: TRBV7-3
J: TRBJ2-5
size: NA
DNA: TGTGCCAGCAGCTTATATGGGGGGGCGGGGACCCAGTACTTC
CDR3: CASSLYGGAGTQYF

D: NA
V: TRBV5-3
J: TRBJ2-7
size: NA
DNA: TGTGCCAGAAGCCACAGGGCCCACAAGCCCTACGAGCAGTACTTC
CDR3: CARSHRAHKPYEQYF

D: TRBD1
V: TRBV30
J: TRBJ1-1
size: NA
DNA: TGTGCCGGGGGACTACAGGGGACTGAAGCTTTCTTT
CDR3: CAGGLQGTEAFF

D: NA
V: TRBV7-3
J: TRBJ2-3
size: NA
DNA: TGTGCCAGCAGCTTATCATCTAGCACAGATACGCAGTATTTT
CDR3: CASSLSSSTDTQYF

D: NA
V: TRBV6-5
J: TRBJ2-6
size: NA
DNA: TGTGCCAGCAGTTACTCAGGGTCTGGGGCCAACGTCCTGACTTTC
CDR3: CASSYSGSGANVLTF

D: TRBD1
V: TRBV7-7
J: TRBJ1-4
size: NA
DNA: TGTGCTAGCAGCTTACGGGGGGGACAGGGAGCAACTAATGAAAAACTGTTTTTT
CDR3: CASSLRGGQGATNEKLFF

D: NA
V: TRBV7-1
J: TRBJ1-2
size: NA
DNA: TGTGCCAGCAGCTGGGGATCAGGGAGTAACTATGGCTACACCTTC
CDR3: CASSWGSGSNYGYTF

D: NA
V: TRBV10-1
J: TRBJ1-1
size: NA
DNA: TGCGCCAGCAGCGACAGCCACGAAGCTTTCTTT
CDR3: CASSDSHEAFF

D: TRBD1
V: TRBV7-9
J: TRBJ1-4
size: NA
DNA: TGTGCCAGCAGCTTAGAAGGGGGCAATGAAAAACTGTTTTTT
CDR3: CASSLEGGNEKLFF

D: NA
V: TRBV6-1
J: TRBJ1-5
size: NA
DNA: TGTGCCAGCAGTGAAGACCGGGCGTCTCGGCCCCAGCATTTT
CDR3: CASSEDRASRPQHF

D: NA
V: TRBV29-1
J: TRBJ2-5
size: NA
DNA: TGCAGCGTCCCGGGGTCCCAAGAGACCCAGTACTTC
CDR3: CSVPGSQETQYF

D: TRBD2
V: TRBV28
J: TRBJ2-5
size: NA
DNA: TGTGCCAGCAGTTTATGGTGGGCGGGAGGGGGCCAAGAGACCCAGTACTTC
CDR3: CASSLWWAGGGQETQYF

D: NA
V: TRBV5-1
J: TRBJ1-5
size: NA
DNA: TGCGCCAGCAGCTCGGACGATAGCAATCAGCCCCAGCATTTT
CDR3: CASSSDDSNQPQHF

D: NA
V: TRBV6-1
J: TRBJ2-7
size: once
DNA: TGTGCCAGCACCGCGGGCGTCGCCTACGAGCAGTACTTC
CDR3: CASTAGVAYEQYF

D: TRBD1
V: TRBV5-4
J: TRBJ2-3
size: NA
DNA: TGTGCCAGCAGCCTGGGGGGACAGGGACAAGATACGCAGTATTTT
CDR3: CASSLGGQGQDTQYF

D: TRBD1
V: TRBV27
J: TRBJ2-1
size: few
DNA: TGTGCCAGCAGTACCGGGACAGGGGGCCGGGGTGAGCAGTTCTTC
CDR3: CASSTGTGGRGEQFF

D: NA
V: TRBV7-9
J: TRBJ1-1
size: NA
DNA: TGTGCCAGCAGCCCCGCCCCGGGTACGGAAGCTTTCTTT
CDR3: CASSPAPGTEAFF

D: NA
V: TRBV6-1
J: TRBJ1-1
size: once
DNA: TGTGCCAGCAGTGAGCGAGGTACTGAAGCTTTCTTT
CDR3: CASSERGTEAFF

D: TRBD2
V: TRBV15
J: TRBJ2-5
size: NA
DNA: TGTGCCACCAGCACCCTTAGCGGGACCCAAGAGACCCAGTACTTC
CDR3: CATSTLSGTQETQYF

D: NA
V: TRBV7-3
J: TRBJ2-7
size: NA
DNA: TGTGCCAGCAGCTTAGGGGAGACCTACGAGCAGTACTTC
CDR3: CASSLGETYEQYF

D: TRBD2
V: TRBV27
J: TRBJ2-1
size: NA
DNA: TGTGCCAGCAGCCTCCGACTAGCGGGATTCAATGAGCAGTTCTTC
CDR3: CASSLRLAGFNEQFF

D: NA
V: TRBV2
J: TRBJ1-1
size: few
DNA: TGTGCCAGCAGTGGGACAGTTAACACTGAAGCTTTCTTT
CDR3: CASSGTVNTEAFF

D: NA
V: TRBV2
J: TRBJ1-2
size: NA
DNA: TGTGCCAGCAGTGAAGCATCAGTTAGGGTCCACCACACCTTC
CDR3: CASSEASVRVHHTF

D: NA
V: TRBV4-1
J: TRBJ1-1
size: NA
DNA: TGCGCCAGCAGCCAAGGGGTCAGAGTCACTGAAGCTTTCTTT
CDR3: CASSQGVRVTEAFF

D: TRBD2
V: TRBV5-4
J: TRBJ2-7
size: NA
DNA: TGTGCCAGCAGTTTGACTAGCAGGAAACCGCCCTACGAGCAGTACTTC
CDR3: CASSLTSRKPPYEQYF

D: NA
V: TRBV6-1
J: TRBJ1-2
size: NA
DNA: TGTGCCACTTACGGGTCTAATGGCTACACCTTC
CDR3: CATYGSNGYTF

D: TRBD2
V: TRBV5-6
J: TRBJ2-5
size: NA
DNA: TGTGCCAGCAGCTTGGCCTCGTGGGAGGGCCCTCGAGAGACCCAGTACTTC
CDR3: CASSLASWEGPRETQYF

D: TRBD2
V: TRBV19
J: TRBJ2-7
size: NA
DNA: TGTGCCAGTAGGCTAGCGGGACACTCCTACGAGCAGTACTTC
CDR3: CASRLAGHSYEQYF

D: NA
V: TRBV6-1
J: TRBJ1-1
size: NA
DNA: TGTGCCGCTCGGGAAGACGGGACGCCAAACACTGAAGCTTTCTTT
CDR3: CAAREDGTPNTEAFF

D: NA
V: TRBV6-1
J: TRBJ2-3
size: NA
DNA: TGTGCCAGCAGTGAACAGGGGGGGGCAGATACGCAGTATTTT
CDR3: CASSEQGGADTQYF

D: TRBD1
V: TRBV2
J: TRBJ1-4
size: NA
DNA: TGTGCCAGCAGTCCCGGACAGGGGACTAATGAAAAACTGTTTTTT
CDR3: CASSPGQGTNEKLFF

D: NA
V: TRBV15
J: TRBJ2-3
size: NA
DNA: TGTGCCACCAGCAGCGTGGGACTTACTGGCACAGATACGCAGTATTTT
CDR3: CATSSVGLTGTDTQYF

D: NA
V: TRBV12-5
J: TRBJ2-1
size: NA
DNA: TGTGCTAGTGGTCCCCACCTTAGCTCCTACAATGAGCAGTTCTTC
CDR3: CASGPHLSSYNEQFF

D: NA
V: TRBV19
J: TRBJ1-3
size: NA
DNA: TGTGCTTGCGCACAGGACTCTGGAAACACCATATATTTT
CDR3: CACAQDSGNTIYF

D: NA
V: TRBV7-7
J: TRBJ1-1
size: NA
DNA: TGTGCTAGCAGCTTATCCCAGAACACTGAAGCTTTCTTT
CDR3: CASSLSQNTEAFF

D: NA
V: TRBV9
J: TRBJ2-3
size: NA
DNA: TGTGCCAGCAGCGTAAGTAGCGTACCGACGAGAGATACGCAGTATTTT
CDR3: CASSVSSVPTRDTQYF

D: NA
V: TRBV15
J: TRBJ1-4
size: NA
DNA: TGTGCCACCAGCAGGGGCCGACGGGGAGCAACTAATGAAAAACTGTTTTTT
CDR3: CATSRGRRGATNEKLFF